The entry below describes one TCR beta chain. Its matching antigen is unknown. Samples with a second dose at about 4 or about 12 weeks were pooled together. Assay: immunoSEQ multiplex PCR; the TCRdb copy retains only in-frame clones and omits some. The sample has 180,000 or so clones, approximately 90% seen once. This sample was taken from a study of T cell responses to AZD1222 COVID-19 vaccine. Overall study findings and caveats: The study found Spike-specific TCR breadth and depth rose after two AZD1222 doses.

The CDR3 spans 16 residues. Germline values: CDR1 LNHDA, CDR2 SQIVND (reference sequence). V was pared by 7 bases and J by 6 bases, with 22 bases between. This clonotype was sampled from an adult who received the AZD1222 COVID-19 vaccine. The rearrangement uses TRBV19 and TRBJ2-1, with a tentative D call TRBD1 (5 bases). Sequencing used peripheral blood, obtained 28 days after the second AZD1222 dose. The DNA for the CDR3 is TGTGCCAGTACCCTAAGGGGCGGCGGCAAAAGCAATGAGCAGTTCTTC. This encodes CASTLRGGGKSNEQFF.